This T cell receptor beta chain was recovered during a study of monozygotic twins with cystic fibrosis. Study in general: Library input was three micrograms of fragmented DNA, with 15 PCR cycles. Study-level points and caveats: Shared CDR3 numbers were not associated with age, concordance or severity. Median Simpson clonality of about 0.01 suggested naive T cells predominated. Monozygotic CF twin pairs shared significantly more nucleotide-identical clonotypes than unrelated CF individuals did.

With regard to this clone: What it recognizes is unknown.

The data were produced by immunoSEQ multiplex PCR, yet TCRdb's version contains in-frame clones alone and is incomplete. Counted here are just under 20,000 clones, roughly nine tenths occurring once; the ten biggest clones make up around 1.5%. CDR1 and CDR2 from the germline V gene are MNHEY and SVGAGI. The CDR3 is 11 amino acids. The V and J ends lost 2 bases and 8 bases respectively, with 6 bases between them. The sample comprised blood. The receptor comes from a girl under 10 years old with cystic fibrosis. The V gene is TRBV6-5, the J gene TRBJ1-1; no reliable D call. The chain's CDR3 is CASSYPSEAFF. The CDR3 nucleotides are TGTGCCAGCAGTTACCCCTCCGAAGCTTTCTTT.